The 25 T cell receptor beta chains below were found in one sample sequenced in a study of CD4+ T cells in melanoma. Sequencing used immunoSEQ multiplex PCR; TCRdb keeps in-frame clones, though not all of them. The sample gives thousands of clones, about 64% of which show up once; 25% to 30% is in the top ten. The sample taken for sequencing was cells from a culture (not recorded whether cultured in vitro). The receptors derive from a human donor with melanoma.

As to this clone: In the same sample, other DNA sequences code for this CDR3. The CDR3 DNA reads as TGCGCCAGCAGCCAAGATTCGTCCCTAAGCTACGAGCAGTACTTC. Protein: CASSQDSSLSYEQYF. The rearrangement joins TRBV4-3 to TRBJ2-7; no clear D. The CDR3 has 15 amino acids. V was trimmed by 0 bases and J by 3 bases, leaving 12 bases between them. Germline lookup yields CDR1 LGHNA and CDR2 YSLEER.

This clone showed up just a few times. The chain joins TRBV3-1 (or the pseudogene TRBV3-2) to TRBJ1-1, with TRBD1 matching 7 bases. This CDR3 has 14 amino acids. Germline V CDR1 and CDR2: LGHDT, YNNKEL (reference sequence). V lost 4 bases to trimming and J lost 0 bases; unmatched junction nucleotides: 2. The CDR3 is CASSPGQLNTEAFF. The CDR3 DNA reads TGTGCCAGCAGCCCGGGACAGTTGAACACTGAAGCTTTCTTT.

This clone was seen a few times. V gene TRBV27 combines with J gene TRBJ2-7; D is ambiguous. The V end was cut by 3 bases, the J end by 3 bases, with 12 bases between. Germline CDR1 reads MNHEY; CDR2 reads SMNVEV (reference sequence). CDR3 length equals 14 residues. CDR3 residues: CASSLSVRIYEQYF. The CDR3 region has the DNA TGTGCCAGCAGTTTGTCCGTCAGAATCTACGAGCAGTACTTC.

The rearrangement joins TRBV27 to TRBJ2-5; 8 nucleotides match TRBD2. Unmatched junction bases numbered 3, after V lost 6 bases and J lost 3 bases. Germline CDR1 reads MNHEY; CDR2 reads SMNVEV (reference sequence). The CDR3 loop spans 13 amino acids. For the CDR3, the DNA is TGTGCCAGCAGGCGGGGGGTCAAAGAGACCCAGTACTTC. Translating gives CASRRGVKETQYF.

This clone is termed large (0.1 to 1%). This sequence joins TRBV19 and TRBJ1-2, with 9 bases matching TRBD1. The germline V gene encodes CDR1 LNHDA and CDR2 SQIVND (reference sequence). V was pared by 4 bases and J by 8 bases, with 8 bases of the junction left unmatched. This CDR3 is built from 14 residues. CDR3 sequence (DNA): TGTGCCAGTAGTACGGACAGGGGCCTCGAGGGCTACACCTTC. Protein: CASSTDRGLEGYTF.

This clone was detected only a few times. The V gene is TRBV29-1, the J gene TRBJ1-6, with D uncertain. CDR1 and CDR2 from the germline V gene are SQVTM and ANQGSEA. This CDR3 region has 18 residues. V was clipped by 0 bases and J by 7 bases, with 22 bases between them. The CDR3 loop reads CSVEERLSSGGGNSPLHF. As DNA, the CDR3 is TGCAGCGTTGAAGAAAGGCTTAGTAGTGGAGGCGGAAATTCACCCCTCCACTTT.

Sample share makes this clone medium-sized (0.01 to 0.1%). The chain is built from TRBV6-5 and TRBJ1-1; D not certain. The germline CDR1 and CDR2 sequences are MNHEY and SVGAGI. Trimming shortened V by 2 bases and J by 5 bases, and 15 bases separated the two germline ends. There are 15 residues in the CDR3. In DNA form, the CDR3 reads TGTGCCAGCAGTTACCGTCCGGCTGGGGTGACTGAAGCTTTCTTT. This translates into CASSYRPAGVTEAFF.

This clone was seen a few times. The J gene is TRBJ2-5, the V gene TRBV15; 11 nucleotides line up with TRBD2. The germline V gene encodes CDR1 LNHNV and CDR2 YYDKDF (reference sequence). The junction had 14 bases not matched to a gene; V was cut back by 0 bases and J by 5 bases. The CDR3 is 19 residues long. The CDR3 loop is CATSRDQGGSGGAKETQYF. The CDR3 DNA sequence: TGTGCCACCAGCAGAGATCAAGGAGGTAGCGGGGGGGCAAAGGAGACCCAGTACTTC.

V usage is TRBV7-8 and J usage is TRBJ1-1, with 8 bases fitting TRBD1. The ends lost 1 base at V and 4 bases at J; junction bases unmatched: 5. Germline lookup yields CDR1 SGHVS and CDR2 FQNEAQ. The CDR3 contains 15 residues. The CDR3 DNA reads TGTGCCAGCAGCTTAGGACAGGGGCTCGGCACTGAAGCTTTCTTT. Protein: CASSLGQGLGTEAFF.

CDR3 protein: CASSLAGANVLTF. The DNA for the CDR3 is TGTGCCAGCAGTTTAGCTGGGGCCAACGTCCTGACTTTC. V usage is TRBV27 and J usage is TRBJ2-6; D gene ambiguous. The CDR3 contains 13 residues. Germline V gene lookup returns CDR1 MNHEY and CDR2 SMNVEV (reference sequence). V gave up 2 bases and J gave up 2 bases, with 1 base separating them.

This chain connects TRBV29-1 to TRBJ1-4; 7 nucleotides match TRBD1. The germline gives CDR1 SQVTM, CDR2 ANQGSEA. This CDR3 is 14 amino acids long. The V gene end was trimmed by 1 base and the J gene end by 5 bases; junction bases not matched to a gene: 4. The CDR3 sequence is CSVEGTGSNEKLFF. The CDR3 nucleotides read TGCAGCGTTGAAGGGACAGGTTCGAATGAAAAACTGTTTTTT.

This chain joins TRBV7-9 and TRBJ2-5; possibly TRBD1 for D (6 bases). Germline CDR1 SEHNR, CDR2 FQNEAQ (reference sequence). Trimming cost V 5 bases and J 2 bases, with 21 bases left between them. The CDR3 has 17 amino acids. This chain's CDR3 is CASSQTMGASKQETQYF. In nucleotides, the CDR3 is TGTGCCAGCAGCCAAACGATGGGGGCTAGCAAACAAGAGACCCAGTACTTC. Drawing the rest from reference TRBV7-9 and TRBJ2-5, the complete variable domain is DTGVSQNPRHKITKRGQNVTFRCDPISEHNRLYWYRQTLGQGPEFLTYFQNEAQLEKSRLLSDRFSAERPKGSFSTLEIQRTEQGDSAMYLCASSQTMGASKQETQYFGPGTRLLVL.

This clone showed up just a few times. The chain combines TRBV4-3 with TRBJ2-1; 9 bases map to TRBD1. This CDR3 comprises 16 residues. Trimming at V came to 0 bases and at J to 7 bases, leaving 7 bases not matched to a gene. Germline CDR1 reads LGHNA; CDR2 reads YSLEER. CDR3 in amino acids: CASSQDSGTGKNEQFF. In DNA, the CDR3 is TGCGCCAGCAGCCAAGATTCAGGGACAGGGAAAAATGAGCAGTTCTTC.

CDR3 region: CASRVRVRVNTGELFF. The CDR3 DNA sequence: TGTGCCAGCAGAGTCCGTGTGAGGGTCAACACCGGGGAGCTGTTTTTT. The rearrangement links TRBV21-1 to TRBJ2-2; the table calls TRBD2, which could not be checked here. TRBV21-1 counts as a pseudogene. The CDR3 is made up of 16 amino acids.

The chain recombines TRBV29-1 with TRBJ2-2, with 8 bases aligning to TRBD1. The CDR3 is 14 residues long. Germline-derived CDR1 and CDR2 are SQVTM and ANQGSEA. The junction had 7 bases not matched to a gene; V was cut back by 7 bases and J by 3 bases. The CDR3 protein is CSARTGTYTGELFF. For the CDR3, the DNA is TGCAGCGCTAGGACAGGGACTTACACCGGGGAGCTGTTTTTT.

The rearrangement joins TRBV3-1 (or the pseudogene TRBV3-2) to TRBJ1-6; D perhaps matches TRBD1 (6 bases). Germline V lookup: CDR1 LGHDT, CDR2 YNNKEL (reference sequence). The V gene lost 3 bases and the J gene lost 10 bases, with 10 bases spanning the gap. The CDR3 extends over 13 amino acids. The CDR3 nucleotides read TGTGCCAGCAGCCACCAGGGGCGGTCACCCCTCCACTTT. As protein: CASSHQGRSPLHF.

V gene TRBV30 combines with J gene TRBJ2-5, with 13 bases that match TRBD2. The CDR3 extends over 16 amino acids. The V and J ends lost 2 bases and 5 bases, in that order; junction bases with no gene match: 8. Germline V gene data show CDR1 as GTSNPN and CDR2 as SVGIG (reference sequence). The CDR3 region is CAWSLLAGGPGETQYF. CDR3 nucleotide sequence: TGTGCCTGGAGTCTACTAGCGGGGGGGCCAGGGGAGACCCAGTACTTC.

Relative to its sample, this clone is medium-sized. V is TRBV4-1 and J is TRBJ2-2; possibly TRBD1 for D (6 bases). CDR3 length: 16 residues. In germline, CDR1 is MGHRA, CDR2 YSYEKL. V lost 3 bases and J lost 7, with 18 bases in between. This CDR3 is CASSHPDRSRGGELFF. The DNA for the CDR3 is TGCGCCAGCAGCCACCCTGACAGGTCGAGGGGCGGGGAGCTGTTTTTT.

This chain connects TRBV9 to TRBJ1-2; TRBD1 is a possible D gene (6 bases). The germline gives CDR1 SGDLS, CDR2 YYNGEE. The ends were cut back, 3 bases at V and 0 bases at J, with 12 bases in the middle. This CDR3 contains 15 residues. CDR3 sequence reads: CASSGYRESNYGYTF. In DNA form, the CDR3 reads TGTGCCAGCAGCGGATACAGGGAGTCTAACTATGGCTACACCTTC.

The rearrangement uses TRBV7-2 and TRBJ2-7; 11 nucleotides match TRBD2. The CDR3 totals 15 residues. V shed 3 bases and J 3 bases; nucleotides not matched to a gene: 4. Germline CDR1 SGHTA, CDR2 FQGNSA. CDR3: CASSFRLAGFYEQYF. The CDR3 region has the DNA TGTGCCAGCAGCTTTCGACTAGCGGGGTTCTACGAGCAGTACTTC.

V usage is TRBV4-1 and J usage is TRBJ1-1; D gene ambiguous. This CDR3 region has 14 residues. Trimming took off 5 bases at V and 1 base at J, with 11 bases between the two ends. Germline V lookup: CDR1 MGHRA, CDR2 YSYEKL. CDR3 sequence reads: CASSGPLRNTEAFF. Here the CDR3 DNA reads TGCGCCAGCAGCGGGCCGTTAAGGAACACTGAAGCTTTCTTT.

This rearrangement joins TRBV7-2 to TRBJ2-7; 7 positions match TRBD1. Germline V gene sequence: CDR1 SGHTA, CDR2 FQGNSA. The CDR3 sequence is 13 residues long. Trimming removed 5 bases from V and 3 bases from J; junction bases left unmatched: 4. The CDR3 nucleotides read TGTGCCAGCAGCCCAGGGACAGACTACGAGCAGTACTTC. This gives the protein CASSPGTDYEQYF.

This chain connects TRBV16 to TRBJ1-6; D call uncertain. Trimming cost V 1 base and J 7 bases, with 8 bases left between them. The CDR3 is 14 amino acids. Germline assignment: CDR1 KGHSY and CDR2 FQNENV. The CDR3 is CASSQWGGNSPLHF. The DNA of the CDR3 is TGTGCCAGCAGCCAATGGGGAGGGAATTCACCCCTCCACTTT. Full variable domain (rest looked up from reference TRBV16 and TRBJ1-6): GEEVAQTPKHLVRGEGQKAKLYCAPIKGHSYVFWYQQVLKNEFKFLISFQNENVFDETGMPKERFSAKCLPNSPCSLEIQATKLEDSAVYFCASSQWGGNSPLHFGNGTRLTVT.

V gene TRBV19 combines with J gene TRBJ1-1, with D unresolved. Trimming pared 1 base from V and 5 bases from J, leaving 8 bases between. Germline V lookup: CDR1 LNHDA, CDR2 SQIVND (reference sequence). The CDR3 covers 13 residues. This chain's CDR3 is CASSIAMATEAFF. For the CDR3, the DNA is TGTGCCAGTAGTATAGCCATGGCAACTGAAGCTTTCTTT.

The chain has TRBV9 and TRBJ1-5; D perhaps matches TRBD1 (6 bases). This CDR3 spans 14 amino acids. V lost 0 bases to trimming and J lost 9 bases, with 13 bases between them. CDR1 is SGDLS and CDR2 is YYNGEE in the germline V gene. Here the CDR3 DNA reads TGTGCCAGCAGCGTAGGGGGACAAGGAACGCCCCAGCATTTT. Amino acids: CASSVGGQGTPQHF.